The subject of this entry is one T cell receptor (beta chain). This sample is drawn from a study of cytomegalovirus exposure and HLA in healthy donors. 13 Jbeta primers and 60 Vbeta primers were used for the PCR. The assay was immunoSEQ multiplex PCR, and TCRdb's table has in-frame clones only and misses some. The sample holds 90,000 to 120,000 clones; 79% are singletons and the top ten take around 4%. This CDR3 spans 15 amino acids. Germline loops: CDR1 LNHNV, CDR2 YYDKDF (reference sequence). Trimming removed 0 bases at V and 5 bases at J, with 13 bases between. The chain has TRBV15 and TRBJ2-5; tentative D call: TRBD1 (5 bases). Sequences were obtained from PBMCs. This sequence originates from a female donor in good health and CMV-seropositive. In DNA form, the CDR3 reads TGTGCCACCAGCAGAGATAATAGGGGCGCGGAGACCCAGTACTTC. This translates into CATSRDNRGAETQYF.